This T cell receptor beta chain was documented in a study of T cell responses to AZD1222 COVID-19 vaccine. For this clone: The antigen remains unidentified.

The CDR3 runs to 16 residues. Germline CDR1 is SGDLS and CDR2 is YYNGEE. The V gene lost 1 base and the J gene lost 2 bases, with 13 bases spanning the gap. Sequenced by immunoSEQ multiplex PCR; TCRdb stores in-frame clones only, minus some. The sample consists of more than 75,000 clones, about four fifths of them appearing once. Study conclusions and caveats: Just a handful of people given AZD1222 tested seropositive at baseline. Vaccination with two AZD1222 doses was followed by a rise in Spike-specific TCR breadth and depth. Spike-wide vaccine-associated CD4 TCRs dominated at 160-218 and 743-854. Females outnumbered males among donors, who were mostly white British; clonal diversity was possibly underestimated.

The sequence came from an adult who received the AZD1222 COVID-19 vaccine. The V call is TRBV9, the J call TRBJ2-1; no clear D gene. The source material was peripheral blood, sampled 28 days after the second AZD1222 dose. In DNA form, the CDR3 reads TGTGCCAGCAGCGTACGGCGGAGCGATACCTACAATGAGCAGTTCTTC. Its protein is CASSVRRSDTYNEQFF. The full variable domain, its missing parts supplied by reference TRBV9 and TRBJ2-1, is DSGVTQTPKHLITATGQRVTLRCSPRSGDLSVYWYQQSLDQGLQFLIQYYNGEERAKGNILERFSAQQFPDLHSELNLSSLELGDSALYFCASSVRRSDTYNEQFFGPGTRLTVL.